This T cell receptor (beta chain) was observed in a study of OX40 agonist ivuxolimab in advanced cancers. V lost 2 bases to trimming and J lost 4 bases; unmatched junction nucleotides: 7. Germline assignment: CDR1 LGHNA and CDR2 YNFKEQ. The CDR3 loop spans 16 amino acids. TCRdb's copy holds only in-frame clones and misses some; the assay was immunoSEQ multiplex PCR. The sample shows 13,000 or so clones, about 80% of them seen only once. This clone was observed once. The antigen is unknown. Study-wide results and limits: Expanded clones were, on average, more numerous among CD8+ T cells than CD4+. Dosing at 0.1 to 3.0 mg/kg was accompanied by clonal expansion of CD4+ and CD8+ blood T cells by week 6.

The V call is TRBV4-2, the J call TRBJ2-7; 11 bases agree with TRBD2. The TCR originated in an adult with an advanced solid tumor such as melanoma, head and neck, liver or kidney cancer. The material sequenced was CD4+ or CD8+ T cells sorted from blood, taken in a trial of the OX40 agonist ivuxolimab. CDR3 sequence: CASSQIAGGPSYEQYF. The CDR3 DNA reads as TGTGCCAGCAGCCAAATAGCGGGAGGGCCTTCTTACGAGCAGTACTTC.